This T cell receptor beta chain was sequenced in a study of tumor-infiltrating lymphocytes in primary liver carcinoma. Across the whole study: Male and female patients aged 30 to 69 years made up the cohort. Study observations and caveats: Bulk unsorted sampling precluded comparing CD4+ and CD8+ repertoires. Pairs comparing tumor with adjacent tissue or blood overlapped less than pairs drawn from tumor regions. When set against blood, tumors had a significantly higher top-250-clone fraction (p = 0.039).

Blood RNA originated from unsorted whole blood, with germline DNA additionally extracted. With a constant-region primer, TCR beta cDNA was made from roughly 500 ng of total RNA. ARM-PCR was slightly modified, and three nested multiplex PCR rounds with it gave rise to the TCR beta libraries. The opening two PCR rounds, around 10 cycles each, paired TRBV1-TRBV30 forward primers with a C-beta reverse primer. TCRdb re-analysed the multiplex PCR reads in MiXCR, keeping a single row per CDR3 protein. The table shows fewer than 400,000 distinct CDR3 sequences, with less than 75% occurring only once. Concerning this clonotype: Its antigen is not known. At one of its ends the junction is not consistent with the germline gene, which may arise from a read error.

The CDR3 is 15 residues long. Germline assignment: CDR1 MNHNS and CDR2 SASEGT. The chain has TRBV6-1 and TRBJ1-5; D not certain. The source of this sequence is a man aged 35 to 55 with primary liver carcinoma and hepatitis B virus infection. Specimen: peripheral blood. The CDR3 region is CASGRSWDSNQPQHF. In DNA form, the CDR3 reads TGTGCCAGCGGTAGGTCCTGGGATAGCAACCAGCCCCAGCATTTT.